The rows below give T cell receptor beta chains drawn from one sample of a study of blood T cell repertoires in COVID-19. This table comes from immunoSEQ multiplex PCR, and its TCRdb copy is limited to in-frame clones, with some not included. The sample carries 240,000 or so clones, roughly 79% recorded once. Sample: peripheral blood. These receptors were obtained from a woman aged 80 or over with acute or convalescent COVID-19. Each CDR3 is given with its conserved first and last residue. A D gene is named only where the DNA matches it firmly.

V gene: TRBV18; J gene: TRBJ1-1; D gene: TRBD1; CDR3 protein: CASSPRTGGNTEAFF; CDR3 DNA: TGTGCCAGCTCACCGCGGACAGGGGGCAACACTGAAGCTTTCTTT
V gene: TRBV11-3; J gene: TRBJ1-1; D gene: -; CDR3 protein: CASSLTGGGTEAFF; CDR3 DNA: TGTGCCAGCAGCTTAACGGGAGGGGGAACTGAAGCTTTCTTT
V gene: TRBV7-9; J gene: TRBJ2-3; D gene: TRBD2; CDR3 protein: CASSLGGGADTQYF; CDR3 DNA: TGTGCCAGCAGCTTAGGCGGGGGGGCAGATACGCAGTATTTT
V gene: TRBV5-1; J gene: TRBJ2-1; D gene: TRBD2; CDR3 protein: CASSLEGLAGGANEQFF; CDR3 DNA: TGCGCCAGCAGCTTGGAAGGCCTAGCGGGAGGTGCCAATGAGCAGTTCTTC
V gene: TRBV3-1/TRBV3-2; J gene: TRBJ2-7; D gene: -; CDR3 protein: CASSQDAYEQYF; CDR3 DNA: TGTGCCAGCAGCCAAGACGCCTACGAGCAGTACTTC
V gene: TRBV5-5; J gene: TRBJ2-3; D gene: -; CDR3 protein: CASSPTGSDTQYF; CDR3 DNA: TGTGCCAGCAGCCCCACAGGGTCAGATACGCAGTATTTT
V gene: TRBV18; J gene: TRBJ2-5; D gene: -; CDR3 protein: CASSPKQGETQYF; CDR3 DNA: TGTGCCAGCTCACCGAAGCAGGGTGAGACCCAGTACTTC
V gene: TRBV5-4; J gene: TRBJ2-2; D gene: TRBD1; CDR3 protein: CASSLGNRGTTGELFF; CDR3 DNA: TGTGCCAGCAGCTTGGGTAACAGGGGGACCACCGGGGAGCTGTTTTTT
V gene: TRBV3-1/TRBV3-2; J gene: TRBJ2-3; D gene: -; CDR3 protein: CASSQLGDTQYF; CDR3 DNA: TGTGCCAGCAGCCAATTGGGCGATACGCAGTATTTT
V gene: TRBV5-6; J gene: TRBJ2-7; D gene: -; CDR3 protein: CASSHGQTYEQYF; CDR3 DNA: TGTGCCAGCAGCCATGGACAAACTTACGAGCAGTACTTC
V gene: TRBV6-5; J gene: TRBJ1-1; D gene: TRBD1; CDR3 protein: CASRHKQGAYTEAFF; CDR3 DNA: TGTGCCAGCAGGCACAAACAGGGGGCCTACACTGAAGCTTTCTTT
V gene: TRBV5-1; J gene: TRBJ2-5; D gene: -; CDR3 protein: CASSLVPGLETQYF; CDR3 DNA: TGCGCCAGCAGCTTGGTTCCGGGGTTGGAGACCCAGTACTTC
V gene: TRBV7-2; J gene: TRBJ2-5; D gene: TRBD2; CDR3 protein: CASSISGRGDGETQYF; CDR3 DNA: TGTGCCAGCAGCATTAGCGGGAGGGGGGACGGGGAGACCCAGTACTTC